The 2 T cell receptor beta chains listed next were all sequenced from one sample in a study of T cell clonotyping in hematopoietic cell transplantation. Measured with immunoSEQ multiplex PCR; TCRdb has only the in-frame clones, and not every one. The repertoire holds under 10,000 clones, with roughly 90% as singletons. The sequenced sample was PBMCs, obtained 180 days after allogeneic stem cell transplant. These receptors were obtained from a human patient who had an allogeneic stem cell transplant, so the T cells may come from the graft donor. The donor label of this sample is uncertain. Some clones in this sample may be carry-over from other donors' samples.

The chain employs TRBV30 and TRBJ1-1; D ambiguous. V was shortened by 8 bases and J by 3 bases, with 25 bases between the two germline ends. This CDR3 spans 16 amino acids. CDR1 GTSNPN and CDR2 SVGIG come from the germline V gene (reference sequence). CDR3 DNA sequence: TGTGCCCGCAAAAAGGGTGGGAGGAATAGTGACACTGAAGCTTTCTTT. The encoded protein is CARKKGGRNSDTEAFF.

This clone was counted a single time. The rearrangement uses TRBV9 and TRBJ2-2; 8 nucleotides agree with TRBD1. After removal of 0 bases from V and 1 base from J, the junction contained 5 bases not matched to a gene. The germline CDR1 and CDR2 sequences are SGDLS and YYNGEE. CDR3 length: 17 residues. This CDR3 is CASSVGLGTGNTGELFF. The CDR3 DNA follows: TGTGCCAGCAGCGTAGGGTTGGGGACAGGGAACACCGGGGAGCTGTTTTTT.